These T cell receptor beta chains were read from a single sample in a study of cytomegalovirus exposure and HLA in healthy donors. Some clones are missing from TCRdb's copy, which holds only in-frame ones; the method was immunoSEQ multiplex PCR. The sample has more than 150,000 clones, approximately 82% seen once. The sequencing sample was made of PBMCs. The receptors were gathered from a woman between 45 and 60 years old in good health and CMV-seropositive. Both conserved end residues are part of each CDR3.

j_gene: TRBJ2-3; v_gene: TRBV9; CDR3aa: CASSERGDTQYF
j_gene: TRBJ1-6; v_gene: TRBV12-5; CDR3aa: CASGLGTGLVPLHF
j_gene: TRBJ2-7; v_gene: TRBV4-2; CDR3aa: CASSHADSSYEQYF
j_gene: TRBJ2-3; v_gene: TRBV10-2; CDR3aa: CASSDHGGVGTDTQYF
j_gene: TRBJ1-2; v_gene: TRBV7-6; CDR3aa: CASSPLGQGYGYTF
j_gene: TRBJ2-7; v_gene: TRBV29-1; CDR3aa: CSVAGGGAYEQYF
j_gene: TRBJ2-3; v_gene: TRBV7-3; CDR3aa: CASSLTGALTDTQYF
j_gene: TRBJ2-7; v_gene: TRBV7-3; CDR3aa: CASSLRPRTSGGLYEQYF
j_gene: TRBJ2-3; v_gene: TRBV7-9; CDR3aa: CASSLGTDTQYF
j_gene: NA; v_gene: TRBV5-1; CDR3aa: CASSLSVGQVYEQYF
j_gene: TRBJ1-6; v_gene: TRBV2; CDR3aa: CASRDGQGKSSPLHF
j_gene: TRBJ2-7; v_gene: TRBV29-1; CDR3aa: CSVEEPGLYEQYF
j_gene: NA; v_gene: TRBV4-3; CDR3aa: CASSQTPLDYEQYF
j_gene: TRBJ1-4; v_gene: TRBV5-1; CDR3aa: CASSLLPQGFRVEKLFF
j_gene: TRBJ2-3; v_gene: TRBV12-5; CDR3aa: CASGPDSVTQYF
j_gene: TRBJ2-1; v_gene: TRBV4-3; CDR3aa: CASSPRWGGRGDEQFF
j_gene: TRBJ1-3; v_gene: TRBV7-8; CDR3aa: CASSSLLGGFRNTIYF
j_gene: TRBJ2-7; v_gene: TRBV7-9; CDR3aa: CASSLRLAGDEQYF
j_gene: TRBJ1-1; v_gene: TRBV4-3; CDR3aa: CASSQVTSTEAFF
j_gene: TRBJ2-3; v_gene: TRBV7-6; CDR3aa: CAGAIGPTDTQYF
j_gene: TRBJ2-1; v_gene: TRBV4-1; CDR3aa: CASSQDATSGGANNEQFF
j_gene: TRBJ2-1; v_gene: TRBV29-1; CDR3aa: CSVEASSYNEQFF
j_gene: TRBJ2-3; v_gene: TRBV4-1; CDR3aa: CASSLRNIASTDTQYF
j_gene: TRBJ2-1; v_gene: TRBV11-3; CDR3aa: CASSLDSGRGKGEQFF
j_gene: TRBJ2-1; v_gene: TRBV11-3; CDR3aa: CASSLGRGGYNEQFF